This TCR beta chain was obtained from a study of T cells in Graves' hyperthyroidism and ophthalmopathy. Of note for this clonotype: A much larger clone lies a single base off, so this may be a read error.

TCR beta CDR3 regions were amplified from RNA. HTBI primers drove first-round RT-PCR of the TCR CDR3. A single record per CDR3 protein comes from TCRdb applying MiXCR to the multiplex PCR reads. The table includes approximately 700,000 distinct CDR3 sequences, just under 45% detected once. The CDR3 loop spans 16 amino acids. From germline, CDR1 is SEHNR and CDR2 FQNEAQ (reference sequence). This TCR derives from an adult man with Graves' disease, either hyperthyroidism or ophthalmopathy (not recorded which). The sample taken for sequencing was peripheral blood or thyroid tissue (not recorded which). The rearrangement uses TRBV7-9 and TRBJ1-1; TRBD1 agrees at 7 bases. The CDR3 region is CASTLVATGLIGAAFF. The CDR3 DNA reads TGTGCCAGCACCTTAGTCGCGACAGGGCTAATTGGGGCAGCTTTCTTT. Based on the CDR3 plus reference TRBV7-9 and TRBJ1-1, the full variable domain is DTGVSQNPRHKITKRGQNVTFRCDPISEHNRLYWYRQTLGQGPEFLTYFQNEAQLEKSRLLSDRFSAERPKGSFSTLEIQRTEQGDSAMYLCASTLVATGLIGAAFFGQGTRLTVV.